The next 14 T cell receptor beta chains were all read from a single sample in a study of OX40 agonist ivuxolimab in advanced cancers. The table came from immunoSEQ multiplex PCR; TCRdb's copy has only in-frame clones and leaves some out. The repertoire holds 70,000 to 85,000 clones, with 94% as singletons. The sequences come from CD4+ or CD8+ T cells sorted from blood, collected in a trial of the OX40 agonist ivuxolimab. Receptors were obtained from an adult with an advanced solid tumor such as melanoma, head and neck, liver or kidney cancer.

The chain links TRBV29-1 to TRBJ2-5; perhaps TRBD1 as D (5 bases). V was pared by 1 base and J by 4 bases, with 10 bases between. CDR3 length: 13 amino acids. Germline CDR1 SQVTM, CDR2 ANQGSEA. For the CDR3, the DNA is TGCAGCGTTGAAGGAGGCAGGGTAGAGACCCAGTACTTC. Translating gives CSVEGGRVETQYF.

V is TRBV7-2 and J is TRBJ2-7; 9 nucleotides match TRBD2. Per the germline V gene, CDR1 is SGHTA and CDR2 is FQGNSA. The V segment lost 6 bases and the J segment 5 bases; nucleotides outside the gene matches: 14. The length of the CDR3 is 16 residues. Written as DNA, the CDR3 is TGTGCCAGCAGTTCGCTCGGCGGGAGGGCCTTCAACGAGCAGTACTTC. Amino acids: CASSSLGGRAFNEQYF.

The chain uses TRBV13 and TRBJ1-2, with TRBD1 identical over 8 bases. Germline loops: CDR1 PRHDT, CDR2 FYEKMQ (reference sequence). Losses at the gene ends were 0 bases for V and 2 bases for J; bases not matched to a gene: 8. The CDR3 runs 17 residues. For the CDR3, the DNA is TGTGCCAGCAGCTTAGGCACAGGGGGTGGGGCGAACTATGGCTACACCTTC. This gives the protein CASSLGTGGGANYGYTF.

V is TRBV11-3 and J is TRBJ1-1; D remains ambiguous. V lost 3 bases to trimming and J lost 6 bases, with 14 bases between them. Germline V lookup: CDR1 SGHNT, CDR2 YENEEA. CDR3 length equals 14 residues. CDR3 amino acids: CASSFPAYHPEAFF. The CDR3 DNA reads as TGTGCCAGCAGCTTTCCCGCCTATCACCCTGAAGCTTTCTTT.

V is TRBV4-3 and J is TRBJ2-7; D call uncertain. The CDR3 contains 15 residues. Germline CDR1 reads LGHNA; CDR2 reads YSLEER. V was clipped by 0 bases and J by 3 bases, with 12 bases between them. CDR3 in DNA: TGCGCCAGCAGCCAAGACCCTCTAGTAGTCTACGAGCAGTACTTC. Translated, it gives CASSQDPLVVYEQYF.

This clone was detected only once. The genes are TRBV7-9 and TRBJ2-7; D gene unclear. V gave up 5 bases and J gave up 3 bases, with 11 bases separating them. The CDR3 runs 13 residues. The germline V gene has CDR1 SEHNR and CDR2 FQNEAQ (reference sequence). The CDR3 DNA follows: TGTGCCAGCAGCCCCGGGTCCTTCTACGAGCAGTACTTC. This translates into CASSPGSFYEQYF.

The rearrangement links TRBV6-6 to TRBJ2-7; D uncertain. V was shortened by 6 bases and J by 2 bases, with 8 bases between the two germline ends. The germline V gene has CDR1 MNHNY and CDR2 SVGAGI (reference sequence). The CDR3 contains 12 residues. CDR3 in DNA: TGTGCCAGCAGCATATCAACCTACGAGCAGTACTTC. It yields the protein CASSISTYEQYF.

The chain joins TRBV5-5 to TRBJ1-2, with unresolved D. The CDR3 is 13 amino acids. V was shortened by 6 bases and J by 0 bases, with 9 bases between the two germline ends. Germline CDR1 SGHKS, CDR2 YYEKEE (reference sequence). In DNA, the CDR3 is TGTGCCAGCACCAATGGCCCTAACTATGGCTACACCTTC. Translated: CASTNGPNYGYTF.

The chain links TRBV27 to TRBJ2-7; 9 bases align to TRBD2. Germline CDR1 reads MNHEY; CDR2 reads SMNVEV (reference sequence). The ends lost 3 bases at V and 2 bases at J; junction bases unmatched: 17. This CDR3 has 19 residues. The CDR3 is CASSLGLANGGLPTYEQYF. Here the CDR3 DNA reads TGTGCCAGCAGTTTGGGACTAGCAAACGGAGGGCTTCCAACCTACGAGCAGTACTTC.

In the case of this clone: The junction differs from germline at one of its ends, possibly a read error. This chain links TRBV11-2 with TRBJ1-1, with 11 nucleotides matching TRBD1. The CDR3 totals 15 residues. Germline assignment: CDR1 SGHAT and CDR2 FQNNGV. The CDR3 protein is CASSSGQGANPEAFF. DNA for the CDR3: TGTGCCAGCAGCTCAGGACAGGGGGCGAACCCTGAAGCTTTCTTT.

The CDR3 DNA is TGTGCCAGCGCCTGGTCCACCTACAATGAGCAGTTCTTC. This translates into CASAWSTYNEQFF. The chain links TRBV19 to TRBJ2-1; D is undetermined. CDR1 and CDR2 from the germline V gene are LNHDA and SQIVND (reference sequence). Deletions cut 9 bases from V and 2 bases from J, with 11 bases between. This CDR3 is 13 amino acids long.

This clone was recorded once. CDR3 in amino acids: CASSNGVGGHGDTQYF. The CDR3 DNA follows: TGTGCCAGTAGTAATGGCGTCGGGGGGCACGGAGATACGCAGTATTTT. The V call is TRBV19, the J call TRBJ2-3; D is possibly TRBD2 (7 bases). V was shortened by 4 bases and J by 5 bases, with 19 bases between the two germline ends. Germline-derived CDR1 and CDR2 are LNHDA and SQIVND (reference sequence). This CDR3 has 16 amino acids.

The chain carries TRBV28 and TRBJ2-3; D ambiguous. With 5 bases removed from V and 2 bases from J, the gap between germline ends came to 14 bases. CDR3 length: 15 amino acids. The germline gives CDR1 MDHEN, CDR2 SYDVKM. CDR3 sequence (DNA): TGTGCCAGCAGTCATCTGAAGGCCGCCACAGATACGCAGTATTTT. This sequence encodes CASSHLKAATDTQYF.

V usage is TRBV7-3 and J usage is TRBJ2-1; 10 nucleotides agree with TRBD2. The CDR3 has 14 amino acids. The trim removed 6 bases at V and 4 bases at J, leaving 3 bases unmatched. Germline lookup yields CDR1 SGHTA and CDR2 FQGTGA. CDR3 sequence: CASSTSGMYNEQFF. The DNA for the CDR3 is TGTGCCAGCAGTACTAGCGGGATGTACAATGAGCAGTTCTTC.